These 20 T cell receptor beta chains share one sample of origin, sequenced in a study of blood T cell repertoires in COVID-19 (dated by TCRdb to 2019 to 2021). The library relied on the immunoSEQ multiplex PCR assay. Sourced from immuneACCESS, this table was stored by TCRdb with only in-frame sequences that have V and J called. A share of the clones is absent; for the studies checked, an unresolved V gene accounts for under half, and the remainder has no known explanation. The sample records about 400,000 clones, around 87% of which are singletons. The ten largest clonotypes hold 1.5% to 2.5% of the sample. The sequenced sample consisted of PBMCs or T cells enriched from blood (not recorded which). These receptors all stem from a man between 40 and 49 years old in a cohort exposed to, infected with or recovered from COVID-19 (not recorded which).

J is TRBJ1-4 and V is TRBV11-2; D might be TRBD1 (6 bases). Per the germline V gene, CDR1 is SGHAT and CDR2 is FQNNGV. This CDR3 has 14 residues. V dropped 4 bases and J dropped 5 bases, with 11 bases sitting between them. The CDR3 reads CASSYGQRNEKLFF. CDR3 DNA sequence: TGTGCCAGCAGCTACGGACAGAGAAATGAAAAACTGTTTTTT.

The chain recombines TRBV7-9 with TRBJ2-7; D remains unclear. There are 14 residues in the CDR3. Trimming removed 2 bases at V and 2 bases at J, with 10 bases between. From germline, CDR1 is SEHNR and CDR2 FQNEAQ (reference sequence). The CDR3 DNA sequence: TGTGCCAGCAGCTTATTCGGTTCCACCTACGAGCAGTACTTC. Amino acids: CASSLFGSTYEQYF.

The chain joins TRBV11-3 to TRBJ2-1, with TRBD1 matching 7 bases. The CDR3 contains 14 residues. Germline CDR1 and CDR2: SGHNT and YENEEA. V trimming: 5 bases; J trimming: 5 bases; junction bases outside the gene matches: 6. CDR3 protein: CASSPPGQHNEQFF. CDR3 DNA: TGTGCCAGCAGCCCACCGGGACAGCACAATGAGCAGTTCTTC.

This chain connects TRBV7-2 to TRBJ2-7; D possibly corresponds to TRBD2 (6 bases). Germline V CDR1 and CDR2: SGHTA, FQGNSA. The CDR3 extends over 14 amino acids. V dropped 7 bases and J dropped 1 base, with 14 bases sitting between them. The CDR3 bases are TGTGCCAGCACCGAAAACCGGGAGTCCTACGAGCAGTACTTC. It translates to CASTENRESYEQYF.

This clone was counted many times. V and J are TRBV5-1 and TRBJ2-7, with TRBD2 matching 14 bases. V was pared by 4 bases and J by 11 bases, with 8 bases of the junction left unmatched. Looked up from germline, CDR1 is SGHRS and CDR2 is YFSETQ. There are 14 residues in the CDR3. DNA of the CDR3: TGCGCCAGCAGCGCCGGGACTAGCGGGAGTCTTGAGTACTTC. This sequence encodes CASSAGTSGSLEYF.

The genes are TRBV5-1 and TRBJ2-1, with 8 bases aligning to TRBD2. Trimming took 0 bases from V and 3 from J; bases not matched to a gene: 5. There are 16 residues in the CDR3. Germline values: CDR1 SGHRS, CDR2 YFSETQ. The CDR3 DNA reads TGCGCCAGCAGCTTGGATGGGACTAGAAGCTACAATGAGCAGTTCTTC. Its protein product is CASSLDGTRSYNEQFF.

The CDR3 protein is CASSSLSGTGTYEQYF. In nucleotides, the CDR3 is TGTGCCAGCAGCTCCCTTTCCGGGACAGGGACCTACGAGCAGTACTTC. V is TRBV11-2 and J is TRBJ2-7; 9 bases map to TRBD1. Germline assignment: CDR1 SGHAT and CDR2 FQNNGV. J gave up 2 bases and V 4 bases, and 9 bases lay outside the gene matches. This CDR3 is built from 16 residues.

Here the CDR3 DNA reads TGTGCCACCGACAGGGGCGTTGATAGTTCACCCCTCCACTTT. Residues: CATDRGVDSSPLHF. V gene TRBV2 combines with J gene TRBJ1-6, with TRBD1 matching over 8 bases. J gave up 9 bases and V 10 bases, and 11 bases lay outside the gene matches. This CDR3 region has 14 residues. Germline V gene lookup returns CDR1 SNHLY and CDR2 FYNNEI.

The chain recombines TRBV29-1 with TRBJ2-5; TRBD2 aligns across 8 bases. V trimming: 3 bases; J trimming: 2 bases; junction bases outside the gene matches: 8. Germline V gives CDR1 SQVTM, CDR2 ANQGSEA. This CDR3 region has 15 residues. CDR3 nucleotide sequence: TGCAGCGTTGACGGACTACTAGCGGTTCAAGAGACCCAGTACTTC. Residues: CSVDGLLAVQETQYF.

J is TRBJ2-1 and V is TRBV11-3; 9 nucleotides agree with TRBD1. Germline-derived CDR1 and CDR2 are SGHNT and YENEEA. The CDR3 is made up of 15 amino acids. V lost 4 bases and J lost 6; bases outside the gene matches: 7. The CDR3: CASSSGQGKGNEQFF. CDR3 bases: TGTGCCAGCAGCTCAGGACAGGGGAAGGGCAATGAGCAGTTCTTC.

This clone was counted a few times. The V gene is TRBV19, the J gene TRBJ2-4; 10 positions agree with TRBD1. Germline lookup yields CDR1 LNHDA and CDR2 SQIVND (reference sequence). This CDR3 has 14 residues. J lost 6 bases, V lost 6 bases, and 5 bases had no gene match. This CDR3 reads CASRGTGEGNIQYF. In nucleotides, the CDR3 is TGTGCCAGTAGAGGGACAGGGGAGGGAAACATTCAGTACTTC.

The V gene is TRBV18, the J gene TRBJ2-2; 9 bases line up with TRBD2. This CDR3 has 14 amino acids. J was trimmed by 3 bases and V by 9 bases; bases with no gene match: 5. Germline lookup yields CDR1 KGHSH and CDR2 LQKENI. CDR3: CASSGSSDTGELFF. CDR3 DNA: TGTGCCAGTAGCGGGAGTTCGGACACCGGGGAGCTGTTTTTT. The variable domain in full, with the rest retrieved from reference TRBV18 and TRBJ2-2, is NAGVMQNPRHLVRRRGQEARLRCSPMKGHSHVYWYRQLPEEGLKFMVYLQKENIIDESGMPKERFSAEFPKEGPSILRIQQVVRGDSAAYFCASSGSSDTGELFFGEGSRLTVL.

This rearrangement joins TRBV10-2 to TRBJ2-5; TRBD2 agrees at 9 bases. V lost 8 bases and J lost 5; bases outside the gene matches: 9. CDR1 and CDR2 from the germline V gene are WSHSY and SAAADI. The CDR3 contains 14 residues. The CDR3 loop reads CASAASGMGETQYF. CDR3 coding DNA: TGCGCCAGCGCGGCTAGCGGGATGGGTGAGACCCAGTACTTC.

The rearrangement links TRBV10-3 to TRBJ2-7, with 10 bases lining up with TRBD1. Unmatched junction bases numbered 2, after V lost 4 bases and J lost 2 bases. Per the germline V gene, CDR1 is ENHRY and CDR2 is SYGVKD. The CDR3 is 14 residues long. This CDR3 is CAISGGQGTYEQYF. The CDR3 region has the DNA TGTGCCATCAGTGGGGGACAGGGGACCTACGAGCAGTACTTC.

This rearrangement joins TRBV9 to TRBJ2-1; D may be TRBD2 (5 bases). This CDR3 has 15 amino acids. Germline assignment: CDR1 SGDLS and CDR2 YYNGEE. Trimming left V 0 bases short and J 6 bases short, with 13 bases between. CDR3 residues: CASSVGASRGNEQFF. The CDR3, as DNA: TGTGCCAGCAGCGTAGGGGCTAGTCGGGGCAATGAGCAGTTCTTC.

V and J are TRBV6-5 and TRBJ2-2, with D tentatively TRBD1 (5 bases). The CDR3 covers 15 residues. Per the germline V gene, CDR1 is MNHEY and CDR2 is SVGAGI. With 9 bases removed from V and 2 bases from J, the gap between germline ends came to 16 bases. For the CDR3, the DNA is TGTGCCAGTGGATTTAGGGGTTTAAACACCGGGGAGCTGTTTTTT. It encodes CASGFRGLNTGELFF.

In DNA form, the CDR3 reads TGTGCTAGTGGTTTGGTATGGTCCCGACAGGGGAGCACTGAAGCTTTCTTT. It is translated as CASGLVWSRQGSTEAFF. The V gene is TRBV12-5, the J gene TRBJ1-1, with 8 nucleotides matching TRBD1. CDR1 and CDR2 (germline): LGHNT, FRNRAP. V dropped 0 bases and J dropped 4; count of bases not matched to a gene: 10. The CDR3 is 17 residues long. The full variable domain, rest sourced from reference TRBV12-5 and TRBJ1-1, is DARVTQTPRHKVTEMGQEVTMRCQPILGHNTVFWYRQTMMQGLELLAYFRNRAPLDDSGMPKDRFSAEMPDATLATLKIQPSEPRDSAVYFCASGLVWSRQGSTEAFFGQGTRLTVV.

This chain uses TRBV2 with TRBJ2-7; TRBD2 matches 11 bases. The length of the CDR3 is 16 residues. Germline V gene lookup returns CDR1 SNHLY and CDR2 FYNNEI. The V and J ends lost 5 bases and 1 base, in that order; junction bases with no gene match: 7. The CDR3 DNA reads as TGTGCCAGCAGTACTATAGCGGGAGGGATATCCTACGAGCAGTACTTC. The encoded protein is CASSTIAGGISYEQYF.

This chain links TRBV15 with TRBJ1-2, with 7 bases matching TRBD1. This CDR3 region has 17 residues. Looked up from germline, CDR1 is LNHNV and CDR2 is YYDKDF (reference sequence). V shed 1 base, J shed 4 bases, and the junction held 12 bases outside the gene matches. As DNA, the CDR3 is TGTGCCACCAGCAGAGTGGTTCTCCAGGGGGTACCCTATGGCTACACCTTC. It encodes CATSRVVLQGVPYGYTF.

This clone was seen a handful of times. V gene TRBV14 combines with J gene TRBJ2-2; perhaps TRBD2 as D (5 bases). The CDR3 sequence is 17 residues long. V lost 4 bases to trimming and J lost 1 base, with 16 bases between them. Looked up from germline, CDR1 is SGHDN and CDR2 is FVKESK. CDR3 loop: CASSLVGRGRNTGELFF. In DNA form, the CDR3 reads TGTGCCAGCAGCCTAGTGGGCCGCGGGCGGAACACCGGGGAGCTGTTTTTT.